The T cell receptor (beta chain) under discussion was sequenced for a study of T cell responses to AZD1222 COVID-19 vaccine. Study-wide points: White British people made up most donors, females outnumbered males, and clonal diversity was possibly underestimated. Seropositivity was recorded at baseline in only 6 or 7 AZD1222 recipients.

In regard to this clone: Its specificity is unknown.

Generated by immunoSEQ multiplex PCR, the TCRdb table keeps only in-frame clones and is missing some. The table has roughly 99,000 clones, roughly 87% seen once; the top ten hold approximately 4.8%. The sequence derives from an adult who received the AZD1222 COVID-19 vaccine. Material: peripheral blood, obtained 28 days after the second AZD1222 dose.

The CDR3 coding sequence is TGTGCCAGCAGGATTGGCGGGGCAGGGGTGGCCGGGGAGCTGTTTTTT. Its protein product is CASRIGGAGVAGELFF. The chain has TRBV5-6 and TRBJ2-2; either TRBD1 or TRBD2 may fit D (6 bases each). The CDR3 covers 16 residues. Germline V lookup: CDR1 SGHDT, CDR2 YYEEEE. V lost 5 bases, J lost 6 bases, and 20 bases lay in between.